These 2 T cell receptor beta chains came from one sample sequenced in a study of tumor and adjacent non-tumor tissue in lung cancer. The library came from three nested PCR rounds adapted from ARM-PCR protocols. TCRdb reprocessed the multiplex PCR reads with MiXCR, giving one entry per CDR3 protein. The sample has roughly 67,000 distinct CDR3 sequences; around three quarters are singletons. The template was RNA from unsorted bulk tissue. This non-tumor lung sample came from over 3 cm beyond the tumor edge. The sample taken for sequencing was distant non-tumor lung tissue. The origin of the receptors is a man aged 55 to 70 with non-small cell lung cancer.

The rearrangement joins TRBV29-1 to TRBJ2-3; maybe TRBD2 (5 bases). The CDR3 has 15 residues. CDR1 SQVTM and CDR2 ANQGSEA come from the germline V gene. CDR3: CRVGGTSVTTDTQYF. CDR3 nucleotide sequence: TGCCGTGTTGGAGGAACAAGCGTAACAACAGATACGCAGTATTTT.

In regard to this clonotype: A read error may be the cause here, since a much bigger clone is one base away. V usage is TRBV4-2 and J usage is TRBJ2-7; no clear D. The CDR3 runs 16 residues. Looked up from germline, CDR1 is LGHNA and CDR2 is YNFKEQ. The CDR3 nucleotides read TGTGCCAGCAGCCATGCAGTAGAGGCGGTCCCCTACAAGCAGTACTTC. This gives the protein CASSHAVEAVPYKQYF.